A selection of T cell receptor beta chains follows, all from one sample in a study of beta chain features in type 1 diabetes. Method: immunoSEQ multiplex PCR; TCRdb's copy keeps in-frame clones and lacks some. The sample shows about 200,000 clones, roughly 11% of them seen only once. Input material: central memory CD4+ T cells from blood. These receptor sequences come from a man aged 18-30 years in good health. The CDR3 runs from the conserved cysteine through the conserved F or W. A D gene is named only where the DNA matches it firmly. Some rows mark clone size as missing; the rest say once, few, many or name a class of expanded clone.

v_gene,j_gene,d_gene,len,abundance,CDR3aa,CDR3nt
TRBV9,TRBJ2-2,TRBD2,13,many,CASSAAVRGREVF,TGTGCCAGCAGCGCAGCTGTGCGGGGGAGAGAAGTTTTT
TRBV5-1,TRBJ2-7,TRBD1,12,-,CASRRDSYEQYF,TGCGCCAGCCGACGGGACAGCTACGAGCAGTACTTC
TRBV30,TRBJ2-1,TRBD2,13,few,CAWTSGLYNEQFF,TGTGCCTGGACTAGCGGGCTCTACAATGAGCAGTTCTTC
TRBV11-3,TRBJ2-7,-,15,-,CASSPGTQSSYEQYF,TGTGCCAGCAGCCCCGGGACACAGAGCTCCTACGAGCAGTACTTC
TRBV27,TRBJ2-1,TRBD2,16,few,CASSTGLAGYYNEQFF,TGTGCCAGCAGTACCGGACTAGCGGGGTACTACAATGAGCAGTTCTTC
TRBV7-3,TRBJ2-6,TRBD1,14,-,CASSDRAGANVLTF,TGTGCCAGCAGCGACAGGGCTGGGGCCAACGTCCTGACTTTC
TRBV29-1,TRBJ2-3,TRBD2,16,few,CSVDTSGSSSTDTQYF,TGCAGCGTTGATACTAGCGGGAGTTCTAGCACAGATACGCAGTATTTT
TRBV7-9,TRBJ2-1,TRBD2,16,many,CASSLALAGAYNEQFF,TGTGCCAGCAGCTTAGCCCTAGCGGGGGCCTACAATGAGCAGTTCTTC
TRBV9,TRBJ2-5,TRBD2,15,-,CASSVNSGIPETQYF,TGTGCCAGCAGCGTTAATAGCGGGATTCCGGAGACCCAGTACTTC
TRBV7-8,TRBJ2-7,TRBD2,17,-,CASSLAPAGVRGYEQYF,TGTGCCAGCAGCTTAGCGCCGGCGGGAGTTCGGGGTTACGAGCAGTACTTC
TRBV5-4,TRBJ2-7,-,14,few,CASSPGLGGYEQYF,TGTGCCAGCAGCCCGGGTCTCGGGGGCTACGAGCAGTACTTC
TRBV15,TRBJ2-1,TRBD2,16,few,CATSRRKTSGHNEQFF,TGTGCCACCAGCAGAAGAAAGACTAGCGGCCACAATGAGCAGTTCTTC
TRBV7-2,TRBJ1-1,-,13,-,CASSLATYTEAFF,TGTGCCAGCAGCTTAGCAACGTACACTGAAGCTTTCTTT
TRBV6-6,TRBJ2-7,TRBD2,14,few,CASKETSGERWQYF,TGTGCCAGCAAGGAGACTAGCGGCGAACGTTGGCAGTACTTC
TRBV30,TRBJ2-7,TRBD1,13,-,CALAGQDSYEQYF,TGTGCCCTGGCGGGACAGGACTCCTACGAGCAGTACTTC
TRBV12-5,TRBJ2-5,-,15,-,CASGYYRENLETQYF,TGTGCTAGTGGCTATTACCGGGAAAACTTAGAGACCCAGTACTTC
TRBV5-4,TRBJ2-5,-,14,few,CASSLARGEETQYF,TGTGCCAGCAGCTTGGCCAGGGGCGAAGAGACCCAGTACTTC
TRBV2,TRBJ1-4,-,14,few,CASSTDRSDEKLFF,TGTGCCAGCAGTACAGACAGGTCTGATGAAAAACTGTTTTTT
TRBV5-4,TRBJ2-2,-,15,few,CASASDSGNTGELFF,TGTGCCAGCGCAAGCGATAGCGGGAACACCGGGGAGCTGTTTTTT
TRBV7-2,TRBJ2-3,-,15,few,CASSPRGEGTDTQYF,TGTGCCAGCAGCCCGAGGGGAGAAGGGACAGATACGCAGTATTTT
TRBV29-1,TRBJ1-1,-,12,-,CSVGRTVAEAFF,TGCAGCGTGGGACGGACGGTCGCTGAAGCTTTCTTT
TRBV29-1,TRBJ1-1,-,13,-,CSSDSLRGTEAFF,TGCAGCTCAGACTCCCTCCGCGGCACTGAAGCTTTCTTT
TRBV10-3,TRBJ2-5,-,14,-,CAISESASPETQYF,TGTGCCATCAGTGAGTCCGCGTCGCCAGAGACCCAGTACTTC
TRBV14,TRBJ2-1,-,16,many,CASSQRRDPSYNEQFF,TGTGCCAGCAGCCAAAGGCGCGACCCCTCCTACAATGAGCAGTTCTTC
TRBV9,TRBJ2-3,-,13,few,CASSEGSTDTQYF,TGTGCCAGCAGCGAGGGAAGCACAGATACGCAGTATTTT
TRBV7-9,TRBJ2-1,TRBD2,15,few,CASSRSGGLHDEQFF,TGTGCCAGCAGCCGATCGGGGGGATTGCACGATGAGCAGTTCTTC
TRBV30,TRBJ1-5,-,13,-,CAWRVRAEQPQHF,TGTGCCTGGAGGGTTAGGGCCGAGCAGCCCCAGCATTTT
TRBV28,TRBJ2-7,-,15,-,CASSLPPGYTYEQYF,TGTGCCAGCAGTTTGCCTCCGGGCTACACCTACGAGCAGTACTTC